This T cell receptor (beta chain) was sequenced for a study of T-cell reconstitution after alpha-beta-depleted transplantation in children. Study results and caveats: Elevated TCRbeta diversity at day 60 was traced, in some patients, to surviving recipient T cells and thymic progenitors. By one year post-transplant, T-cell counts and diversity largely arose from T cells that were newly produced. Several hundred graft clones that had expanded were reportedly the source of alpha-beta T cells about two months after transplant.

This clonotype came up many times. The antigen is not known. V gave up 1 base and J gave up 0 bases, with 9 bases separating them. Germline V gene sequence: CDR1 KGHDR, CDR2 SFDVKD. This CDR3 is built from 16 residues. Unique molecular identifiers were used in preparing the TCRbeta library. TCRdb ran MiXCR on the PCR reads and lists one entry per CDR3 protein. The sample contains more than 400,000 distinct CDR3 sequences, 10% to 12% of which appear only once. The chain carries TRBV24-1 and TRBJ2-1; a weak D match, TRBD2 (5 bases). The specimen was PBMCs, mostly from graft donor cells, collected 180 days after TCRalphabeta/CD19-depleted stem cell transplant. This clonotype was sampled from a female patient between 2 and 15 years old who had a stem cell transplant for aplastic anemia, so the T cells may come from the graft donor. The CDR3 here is CATSDFLASSYNEQFF. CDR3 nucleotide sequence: TGTGCCACCAGTGATTTCCTAGCCTCCTCCTACAATGAGCAGTTCTTC.